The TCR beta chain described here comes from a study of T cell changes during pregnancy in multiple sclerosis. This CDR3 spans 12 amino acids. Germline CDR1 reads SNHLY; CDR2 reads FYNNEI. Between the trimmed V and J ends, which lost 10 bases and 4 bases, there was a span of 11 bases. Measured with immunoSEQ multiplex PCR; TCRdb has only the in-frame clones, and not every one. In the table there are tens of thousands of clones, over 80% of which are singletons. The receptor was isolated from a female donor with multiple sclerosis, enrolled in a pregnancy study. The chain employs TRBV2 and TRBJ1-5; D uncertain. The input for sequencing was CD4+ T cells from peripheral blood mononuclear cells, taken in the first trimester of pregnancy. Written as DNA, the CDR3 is TGTGCCACCCGACAAGCTAATCAGCCCCAGCATTTT. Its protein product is CATRQANQPQHF.